This T cell receptor beta chain was identified in a study of blood T cell repertoires in COVID-19. Whole-study context: Some COVID-19 samples were acute and others convalescent; all came from the United States, Italy and Spain. The cDNA or gDNA used as material had been derived from T cells, B-cell-depleted T cells, or PBMCs.

Assay used: immunoSEQ multiplex PCR; TCRdb lists only in-frame clones, some missing. The table lists roughly 310,000 clones, roughly nine tenths of them singletons. CDR3 size: 13 residues. The germline CDR1 and CDR2 sequences are KGHSH and LQKENI. Losses at the gene ends were 1 base for V and 4 bases for J; bases not matched to a gene: 0. With regard to this clone: This sample also contains other DNA sequences that code for the same CDR3.

The receptor comes from a woman aged 25-40 years with COVID-19, enrolled during active disease. The rearrangement links TRBV18 to TRBJ1-1; TRBD1 matches at 7 bases. The specimen sequenced was peripheral blood. The CDR3 region is CASSPQGATEAFF. CDR3 sequence (DNA): TGTGCCAGCTCACCACAGGGGGCCACTGAAGCTTTCTTT. Full variable domain (rest looked up from reference TRBV18 and TRBJ1-1): NAGVMQNPRHLVRRRGQEARLRCSPMKGHSHVYWYRQLPEEGLKFMVYLQKENIIDESGMPKERFSAEFPKEGPSILRIQQVVRGDSAAYFCASSPQGATEAFFGQGTRLTVV.